Included here is one TCR beta chain sequence, with context. The CDR3 spans 11 residues. Trimming pared 6 bases from V and 6 bases from J, leaving 9 bases between. The V gene's germline CDR1 is ENHRY and CDR2 SYGVKD. Authors' data handling: Estimates of nucleated cell counts were drawn from the amplification of reference gene primers. Data came from immunoSEQ multiplex PCR; TCRdb stores just in-frame clones and leaves some out. For V, J and clone size, that table is used; D and trimming come from the DNA. The repertoire includes 200,000 to 300,000 clones, more than 75% of them detected once, and around a tenth sits in the top ten. These data are taken from a study of blood T cell repertoires in COVID-19. Turning to the study itself: COVID-19 samples collected from the United States, Italy and Spain covered acute and convalescent phases. T cells, B-cell-depleted T cells, or PBMCs supplied cDNA or gDNA.

This sequence was found in a man aged 35 to 55 who had recovered from COVID-19. The sequenced material came from peripheral blood. The rearrangement links TRBV10-3 to TRBJ2-7; D ambiguous. DNA of the CDR3: TGTGCCATCAGCGGTCGTGGCGAGCAGTACTTC. Residues: CAISGRGEQYF.